The 30 T cell receptor beta chains presented below share a single source sample, sequenced in a study of cytomegalovirus exposure and HLA in healthy donors. PCR primers comprised 60 Vbeta and 13 Jbeta primers. Generated by immunoSEQ multiplex PCR, the TCRdb table keeps only in-frame clones and is missing some. The sample yields about 150,000 clones, 79% seen once. The sample taken for sequencing was PBMCs. These receptors came from a man in his fifties in good health and CMV-seropositive.

This clone has only a few counts. At one end, the junction sequence differs from germline, possibly due to a read error. V and J are TRBV7-9 and TRBJ2-7; TRBD2 aligns across 8 bases. The CDR3 runs to 15 residues. Germline CDR1 reads SEHNR; CDR2 reads FQNEAQ (reference sequence). The CDR3 DNA follows: TGTTCCAGCAGCTTATCTGCGGGAGGCCCCTACGAGCAGTACTTC. It is translated as CSSSLSAGGPYEQYF.

The gene calls are TRBV7-9 and TRBJ2-4; 7 bases are a match to TRBD1. The CDR3 has 16 residues. The J segment lost 2 bases and the V segment lost 10 bases, leaving 14 bases of the junction unmatched. CDR1 SEHNR and CDR2 FQNEAQ come from the germline V gene (reference sequence). CDR3 residues: CAILDRSDGTKNIQYF. CDR3 bases: TGTGCCATCTTGGACAGGTCAGATGGAACCAAAAACATTCAGTACTTC.

The chain links TRBV30 to TRBJ1-2; 7 nucleotides match TRBD1. Germline loops: CDR1 GTSNPN, CDR2 SVGIG (reference sequence). V trimming: 5 bases; J trimming: 3 bases; junction bases outside the gene matches: 3. This CDR3 has 12 residues. The CDR3 sequence is CAWADRDYGYTF. DNA for the CDR3: TGTGCCTGGGCCGACAGGGACTATGGCTACACCTTC.

The chain employs TRBV7-8 and TRBJ2-4; 7 positions agree with TRBD1. With 1 base clipped from V and 8 bases from J, the junction kept 8 bases outside the gene matches. Germline V gives CDR1 SGHVS, CDR2 FQNEAQ. The CDR3 loop spans 15 amino acids. CDR3: CASSLEGGGRDIQYF. The DNA of the CDR3 is TGTGCCAGCAGCTTAGAAGGGGGCGGAAGAGACATTCAGTACTTC.

This sequence joins TRBV28 and TRBJ2-2, with 11 positions matching TRBD2. This CDR3 contains 16 residues. Germline V lookup: CDR1 MDHEN, CDR2 SYDVKM. Unmatched junction bases numbered 8, after V lost 7 bases and J lost 4 bases. The CDR3 is CASNYSGRGGTGELFF. Written as DNA, the CDR3 is TGTGCCAGCAACTATAGCGGGAGGGGTGGCACCGGGGAGCTGTTTTTT. The whole variable domain, remainder taken from reference TRBV28 and TRBJ2-2, is DVKVTQSSRYLVKRTGEKVFLECVQDMDHENMFWYRQDPGLGLRLIYFSYDVKMKEKGDIPEGYSVSREKKERFSLILESASTNQTSMYLCASNYSGRGGTGELFFGEGSRLTVL.

The rearrangement uses TRBV9 and TRBJ2-3; 12 positions match TRBD2. V dropped 4 bases and J dropped 9; count of bases not matched to a gene: 6. CDR1 is SGDLS and CDR2 is YYNGEE in the germline V gene. The CDR3 spans 14 residues. The chain's CDR3 is CASSPRLAGDTQYF. The CDR3 DNA reads as TGTGCCAGCAGCCCAAGACTAGCGGGAGACACGCAGTATTTT.

About this clone itself: The junction departs from germline at one end; a sequencing error may be responsible. The rearrangement links TRBV7-9 to TRBJ1-2; D unresolved. This CDR3 spans 14 amino acids. Germline V gene sequence: CDR1 SEHNR, CDR2 FQNEAQ (reference sequence). CDR3 coding DNA: TGTTCCAGCAGCTTGAGTAGTACTAACTATGGCTACACCTTC. Translating it yields CSSSLSSTNYGYTF.

In this sample, this clone turned up a few times. The chain carries TRBV20-1 and TRBJ2-3; D might be TRBD2 (6 bases). V lost 5 bases, J lost 6 bases, and 9 bases lay in between. Germline loops: CDR1 DFQATT, CDR2 SNEGSKA (reference sequence). There are 11 residues in the CDR3. The DNA for the CDR3 is TGCAGTGCTCCCGCGGGGGATACGCAGTATTTT. Its protein product is CSAPAGDTQYF.

The J gene is TRBJ2-3, the V gene TRBV6-1, with D maybe TRBD2 (5 bases). The germline V and J ends were trimmed by 6 bases and 2 bases, with 15 bases remaining between them. Per germline, CDR1 MNHNS and CDR2 SASEGT. This CDR3 region has 15 residues. CDR3 nucleotide sequence: TGTGCCAGCAGCCAGAGGGTTTTGGACACAGATACGCAGTATTTT. This sequence encodes CASSQRVLDTDTQYF.

The CDR3 DNA reads TGCAGCGTAGACAGGCTCGCGCCCCCCTATGGCTACACCTTC. This translates into CSVDRLAPPYGYTF. J is TRBJ1-2 and V is TRBV29-1; D perhaps matches TRBD1 (6 bases). V lost 6 bases and J lost 4, with 18 bases in between. The CDR3 spans 14 residues. Germline CDR1 reads SQVTM; CDR2 reads ANQGSEA.

V is TRBV30 and J is TRBJ2-7; D is possibly TRBD2 (5 bases). Germline V gives CDR1 GTSNPN, CDR2 SVGIG (reference sequence). This CDR3 is built from 12 residues. The ends were cut back, 1 base at V and 3 bases at J, with 7 bases in the middle. CDR3: CAWSGGHYEQYF. DNA of the CDR3: TGTGCCTGGAGTGGCGGGCACTACGAGCAGTACTTC.

Only a few counts were recorded for this clone. The chain joins TRBV6-1 to TRBJ2-7; 9 bases align to TRBD2. Germline V lookup: CDR1 MNHNS, CDR2 SASEGT. The CDR3 spans 14 residues. The ends lost 6 bases at V and 5 bases at J; junction bases unmatched: 8. The CDR3 loop is CASRSLGLANEQYF. The DNA of the CDR3 is TGTGCCAGCAGATCGTTGGGACTAGCAAACGAGCAGTACTTC.

The chain links TRBV7-8 to TRBJ2-7, with D maybe TRBD1 (5 bases). Per germline, CDR1 SGHVS and CDR2 FQNEAQ. Deletions cut 5 bases from V and 1 base from J, with 15 bases between. The CDR3 extends over 15 amino acids. DNA of the CDR3: TGTGCCAGCAGCCCCGTGGCTGGGGCTTCCTACGAGCAGTACTTC. Translation gives CASSPVAGASYEQYF.

V usage is TRBV15 and J usage is TRBJ2-1; D is unresolved. The V end was cut by 0 bases, the J end by 4 bases, with 7 bases between. CDR3 size: 14 residues. CDR1 and CDR2 (germline): LNHNV, YYDKDF (reference sequence). This CDR3 is CATSRDLSYNEQFF. CDR3 coding DNA: TGTGCCACCAGCAGAGATCTCAGTTACAATGAGCAGTTCTTC.

The chain employs TRBV10-2 and TRBJ2-5; D is unresolved. The germline V and J ends were trimmed by 3 bases and 2 bases, with 7 bases remaining between them. The CDR3 covers 13 residues. Germline loops: CDR1 WSHSY, CDR2 SAAADI. CDR3 loop: CASSEQLQETQYF. In DNA form, the CDR3 reads TGCGCCAGCAGTGAACAGCTACAAGAGACCCAGTACTTC.

This clone was seen just once. This chain joins TRBV11-1 and TRBJ2-7, with D possibly matching TRBD1 (6 bases). With 4 bases removed from V and 7 bases from J, the gap between germline ends came to 17 bases. CDR1 and CDR2 from the germline V gene are SGHAT and FQDESV (reference sequence). The CDR3 contains 14 residues. The CDR3 nucleotides read TGTGCCAGCAGCTCTAGGACAGCTTTCTCGGAGCAGTACTTC. It is translated as CASSSRTAFSEQYF.

The chain combines TRBV5-6 with TRBJ2-1, with 14 bases identical to TRBD2. Germline-derived CDR1 and CDR2 are SGHDT and YYEEEE. The CDR3 extends over 18 amino acids. The junction had 12 bases not matched to a gene; V was cut back by 2 bases and J by 8 bases. The CDR3 sequence: CASSFQLGLAGVGDEQFF. The DNA of the CDR3 is TGTGCCAGCAGCTTCCAATTGGGACTAGCGGGAGTAGGCGATGAGCAGTTCTTC.

The chain recombines TRBV7-6 with TRBJ1-2; weak D call: TRBD1 (6 bases). The V and J ends lost 1 base and 8 bases respectively, with 11 bases between them. In germline, CDR1 is SGHVS, CDR2 FNYEAQ. The CDR3 consists of 13 residues. The CDR3 DNA follows: TGTGCCAGCAGCTTAGTGGGGGCGGACGGCTACACCTTC. It yields the protein CASSLVGADGYTF.

This chain links TRBV5-4 with TRBJ1-2, with D possibly matching TRBD1 (5 bases). Per the germline V gene, CDR1 is SGHNT and CDR2 is YYREEE (reference sequence). The length of the CDR3 is 13 residues. The ends were cut back, 2 bases at V and 7 bases at J, with 12 bases in the middle. Written as DNA, the CDR3 is TGTGCCAGCAGCTTTCAGGGAATAGGTGGCTACACCTTC. Protein sequence: CASSFQGIGGYTF.

V usage is TRBV5-1 and J usage is TRBJ2-7; TRBD1 aligns across 7 bases. CDR1 is SGHRS and CDR2 is YFSETQ in the germline V gene. The CDR3 is made up of 14 amino acids. Losses at the gene ends were 0 bases for V and 3 bases for J; bases not matched to a gene: 3. CDR3 residues: CASSLVRGRYEQYF. CDR3 sequence (DNA): TGCGCCAGCAGCTTGGTGAGGGGGCGCTACGAGCAGTACTTC.

This clone was seen more than once but under ten times. J is TRBJ2-7 and V is TRBV7-8; no definite D call. Germline assignment: CDR1 SGHVS and CDR2 FQNEAQ. V was cut by 1 base and J by 2 bases, with 9 bases left in between. The CDR3 is made up of 14 amino acids. Written as DNA, the CDR3 is TGTGCCAGCAGCTTAGACTACCTAACCTACGAGCAGTACTTC. It codes for CASSLDYLTYEQYF.

The rearrangement uses TRBV4-2 and TRBJ2-4; 9 bases agree with TRBD2. The CDR3 totals 15 residues. CDR1 and CDR2 (germline): LGHNA, YNFKEQ. Germline trimming cut 3 bases from V and 6 bases from J; bases unmatched to any gene: 6. Here the CDR3 DNA reads TGTGCCAGCAGCCAGCAGTCTAGCGGGATAAACATTCAGTACTTC. It is translated as CASSQQSSGINIQYF.

The sample holds a few counts of this clone. The chain couples TRBV18 to TRBJ1-4; D gene uncertain. CDR1 is KGHSH, CDR2 LQKENI, per germline. The CDR3 sequence is 13 residues long. Trimming left V 3 bases short and J 8 bases short, with 10 bases between. This chain's CDR3 is CASSPQSGEKLFF. CDR3 nucleotides: TGTGCCAGCTCACCCCAGAGCGGGGAAAAACTGTTTTTT.

The chain is built from TRBV27 and TRBJ2-7; possibly TRBD1 for D (5 bases). Germline CDR1 reads MNHEY; CDR2 reads SMNVEV (reference sequence). The CDR3 is 14 amino acids. Trimming removed 1 base from V and 4 bases from J, with 11 bases in between. The CDR3 DNA follows: TGTGCCAGCAGTTTATGGGGCAGGGATTACGAGCAGTACTTC. The encoded protein is CASSLWGRDYEQYF.

V gene TRBV19 combines with J gene TRBJ2-7, with a possible D match to TRBD2 (6 bases). This CDR3 has 14 amino acids. Per germline, CDR1 LNHDA and CDR2 SQIVND (reference sequence). Trimming pared 5 bases from V and 4 bases from J, leaving 15 bases between. The CDR3 sequence: CASSARVGGYEQYF. CDR3 DNA sequence: TGTGCCAGTAGTGCCAGGGTTGGGGGGTACGAGCAGTACTTC.

As concerns this clone: This sample includes further DNA sequences coding for the same CDR3. The chain uses TRBV19 and TRBJ2-1; 7 bases are a match to TRBD2. The germline V gene encodes CDR1 LNHDA and CDR2 SQIVND (reference sequence). This CDR3 region has 12 residues. The J segment lost 7 bases and the V segment lost 4 bases, leaving 1 base of the junction unmatched. CDR3 in amino acids: CASSTGGNEQFF. In DNA form, the CDR3 reads TGTGCCAGTAGTACCGGGGGGAATGAGCAGTTCTTC.

The CDR3 protein is CASSPQGENEQFF. As DNA, the CDR3 is TGTGCCAGCAGCCCACAGGGGGAAAATGAGCAGTTCTTC. The chain recombines TRBV6-6 with TRBJ2-1; 8 bases line up with TRBD1. Germline loops: CDR1 MNHNY, CDR2 SVGAGI (reference sequence). The CDR3 length is 13 residues. Trimming at V came to 6 bases and at J to 7 bases, leaving 5 bases not matched to a gene.

V gene TRBV4-1 combines with J gene TRBJ1-6; 8 bases align to TRBD1. From germline, CDR1 is MGHRA and CDR2 YSYEKL. CDR3 length equals 14 residues. Losses at the gene ends were 1 base for V and 10 bases for J; bases not matched to a gene: 3. The CDR3 region is CASSQAGGGSPLHF. CDR3 sequence (DNA): TGCGCCAGCAGCCAAGCAGGGGGCGGCTCACCCCTCCACTTT.

This rearrangement joins TRBV5-1 to TRBJ1-1, with 7 bases aligning to TRBD1. V gave up 0 bases and J gave up 4 bases; unmatched junction bases: 6. This CDR3 spans 15 amino acids. Germline V gene lookup returns CDR1 SGHRS and CDR2 YFSETQ. For the CDR3, the DNA is TGCGCCAGCAGCTTGGTACAGGGGCCCGGCACTGAAGCTTTCTTT. Its translation: CASSLVQGPGTEAFF.

This clone was observed a few times. The chain couples TRBV5-1 to TRBJ2-3, with 9 positions matching TRBD2. Germline trimming cut 4 bases from V and 2 bases from J; bases unmatched to any gene: 8. Germline V gene sequence: CDR1 SGHRS, CDR2 YFSETQ. The CDR3 consists of 16 residues. The CDR3 sequence is CASSKPTSGTTDTQYF. The DNA for the CDR3 is TGCGCCAGCAGCAAGCCGACTAGCGGAACCACAGATACGCAGTATTTT. Looking up the rest from reference TRBV5-1 and TRBJ2-3 gives the full variable domain: KAGVTQTPRYLIKTRGQQVTLSCSPISGHRSVSWYQQTPGQGLQFLFEYFSETQRNKGNFPGRFSGRQFSNSRSEMNVSTLELGDSALYLCASSKPTSGTTDTQYFGPGTRLTVL.